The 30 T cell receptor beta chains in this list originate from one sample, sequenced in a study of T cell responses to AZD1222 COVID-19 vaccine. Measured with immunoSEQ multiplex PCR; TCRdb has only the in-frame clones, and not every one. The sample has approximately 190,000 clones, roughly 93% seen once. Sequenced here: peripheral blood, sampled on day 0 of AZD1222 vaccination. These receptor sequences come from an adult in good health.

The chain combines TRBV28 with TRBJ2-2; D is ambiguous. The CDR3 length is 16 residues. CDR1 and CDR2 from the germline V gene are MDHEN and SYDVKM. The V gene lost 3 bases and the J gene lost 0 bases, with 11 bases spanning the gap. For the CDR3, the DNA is TGTGCCAGCAGTTTGCTTTCGGTAGCGAACACCGGGGAGCTGTTTTTT. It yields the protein CASSLLSVANTGELFF.

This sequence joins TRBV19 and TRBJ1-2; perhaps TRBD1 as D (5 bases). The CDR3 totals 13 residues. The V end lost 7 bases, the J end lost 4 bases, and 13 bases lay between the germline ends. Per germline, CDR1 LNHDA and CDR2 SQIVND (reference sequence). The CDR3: CASNGGIGYGYTF. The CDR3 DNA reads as TGTGCCAGTAATGGGGGTATTGGCTATGGCTACACCTTC.

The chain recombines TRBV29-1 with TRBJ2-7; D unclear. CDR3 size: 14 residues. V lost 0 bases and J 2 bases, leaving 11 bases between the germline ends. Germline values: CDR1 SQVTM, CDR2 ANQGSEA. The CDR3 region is CSVEESPETYEQYF. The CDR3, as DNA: TGCAGCGTTGAAGAGAGCCCGGAAACCTACGAGCAGTACTTC.

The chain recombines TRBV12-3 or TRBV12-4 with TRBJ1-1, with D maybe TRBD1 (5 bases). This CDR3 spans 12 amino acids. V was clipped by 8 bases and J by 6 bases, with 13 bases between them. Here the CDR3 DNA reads TGTGCCAGCCGCTCAGGGAAGGCTGAAGCTTTCTTT. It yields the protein CASRSGKAEAFF.

The CDR3 loop is CASSYYPTWDTEAFF. CDR3 coding DNA: TGTGCCAGCAGTTACTACCCCACCTGGGACACTGAAGCTTTCTTT. The chain combines TRBV6-2 or TRBV6-3 with TRBJ1-1; D is ambiguous. The CDR3 contains 15 residues. The V gene's germline CDR1 is MNHEY and CDR2 SVGEGT. Trimming shortened V by 1 base and J by 3 bases, and 12 bases separated the two germline ends.

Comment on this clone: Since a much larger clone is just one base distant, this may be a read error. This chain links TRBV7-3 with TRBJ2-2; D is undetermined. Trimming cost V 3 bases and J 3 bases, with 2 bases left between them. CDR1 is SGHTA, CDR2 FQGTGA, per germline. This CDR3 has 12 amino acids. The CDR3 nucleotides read TGTGCCAGCAGCTTGGACACCGGGGAGCTGTTTTTT. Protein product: CASSLDTGELFF.

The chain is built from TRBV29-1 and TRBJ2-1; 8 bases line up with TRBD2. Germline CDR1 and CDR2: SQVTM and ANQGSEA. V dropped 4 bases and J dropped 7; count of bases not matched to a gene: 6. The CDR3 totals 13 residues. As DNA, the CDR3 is TGCAGCGTTGGGAATAGCGGGACAAATGAGCAGTTCTTC. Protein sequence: CSVGNSGTNEQFF.

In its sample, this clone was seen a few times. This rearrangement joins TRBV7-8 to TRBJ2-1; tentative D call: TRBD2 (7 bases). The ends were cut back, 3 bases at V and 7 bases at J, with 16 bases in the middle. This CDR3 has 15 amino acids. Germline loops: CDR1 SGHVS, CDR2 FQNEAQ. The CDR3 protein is CASSLGGGGFNEQFF. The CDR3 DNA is TGTGCCAGCAGCTTGGGGGGAGGGGGATTTAATGAGCAGTTCTTC.

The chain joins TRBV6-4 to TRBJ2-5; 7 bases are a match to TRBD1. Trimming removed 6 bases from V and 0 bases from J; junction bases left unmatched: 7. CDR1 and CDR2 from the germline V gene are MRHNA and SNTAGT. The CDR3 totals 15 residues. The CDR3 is CASSGDSLHQETQYF. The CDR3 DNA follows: TGTGCCAGCAGCGGGGACAGCTTACACCAAGAGACCCAGTACTTC.

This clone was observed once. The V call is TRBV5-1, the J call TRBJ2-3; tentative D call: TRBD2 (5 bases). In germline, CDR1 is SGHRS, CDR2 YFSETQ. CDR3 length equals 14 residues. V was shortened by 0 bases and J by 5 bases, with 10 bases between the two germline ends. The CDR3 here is CASSLVGIQDTQYF. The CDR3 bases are TGCGCCAGCAGCTTGGTCGGGATTCAAGATACGCAGTATTTT.

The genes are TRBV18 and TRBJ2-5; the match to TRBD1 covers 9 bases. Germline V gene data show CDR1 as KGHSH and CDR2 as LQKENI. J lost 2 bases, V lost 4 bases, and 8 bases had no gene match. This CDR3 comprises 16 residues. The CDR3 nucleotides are TGTGCCAGCTCACGGGACAGGGCGGGGAGGCAAGAGACCCAGTACTTC. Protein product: CASSRDRAGRQETQYF.

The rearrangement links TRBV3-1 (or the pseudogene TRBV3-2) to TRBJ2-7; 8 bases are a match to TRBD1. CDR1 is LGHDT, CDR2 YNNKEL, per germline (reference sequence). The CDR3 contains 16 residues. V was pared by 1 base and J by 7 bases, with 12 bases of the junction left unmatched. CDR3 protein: CASSQVSGQGGMEQYF. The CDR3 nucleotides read TGTGCCAGCAGCCAAGTTAGCGGACAGGGAGGAATGGAGCAGTACTTC.

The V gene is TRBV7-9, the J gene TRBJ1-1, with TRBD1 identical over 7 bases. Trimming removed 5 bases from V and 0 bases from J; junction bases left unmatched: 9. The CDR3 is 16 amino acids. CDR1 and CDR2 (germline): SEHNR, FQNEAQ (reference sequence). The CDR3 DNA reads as TGTGCCAGCAGCCCTACACCGGGACAGCTGAACACTGAAGCTTTCTTT. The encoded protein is CASSPTPGQLNTEAFF.

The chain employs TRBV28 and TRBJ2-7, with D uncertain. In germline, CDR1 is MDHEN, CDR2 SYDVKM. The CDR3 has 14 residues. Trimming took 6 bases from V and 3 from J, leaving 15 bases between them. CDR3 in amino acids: CASRNSMTLYEQYF. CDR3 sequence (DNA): TGTGCCAGCAGAAACTCTATGACCCTCTACGAGCAGTACTTC.

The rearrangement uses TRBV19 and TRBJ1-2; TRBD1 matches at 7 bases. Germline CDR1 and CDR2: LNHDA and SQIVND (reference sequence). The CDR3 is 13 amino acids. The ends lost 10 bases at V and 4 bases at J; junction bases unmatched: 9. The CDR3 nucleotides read TGTGCCACGCGGCCGGGACAGAGCTATGGCTACACCTTC. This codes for CATRPGQSYGYTF. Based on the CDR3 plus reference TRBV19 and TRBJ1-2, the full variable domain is DGGITQSPKYLFRKEGQNVTLSCEQNLNHDAMYWYRQDPGQGLRLIYYSQIVNDFQKGDIAEGYSVSREKKESFPLTVTSAQKNPTAFYLCATRPGQSYGYTFGSGTRLTVV.

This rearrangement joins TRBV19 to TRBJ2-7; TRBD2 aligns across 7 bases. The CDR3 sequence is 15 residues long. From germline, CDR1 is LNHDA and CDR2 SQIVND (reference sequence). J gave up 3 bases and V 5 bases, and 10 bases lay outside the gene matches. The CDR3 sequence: CASSSFLAEGYEQYF. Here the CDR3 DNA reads TGTGCCAGTAGTTCCTTCCTAGCGGAGGGCTACGAGCAGTACTTC.

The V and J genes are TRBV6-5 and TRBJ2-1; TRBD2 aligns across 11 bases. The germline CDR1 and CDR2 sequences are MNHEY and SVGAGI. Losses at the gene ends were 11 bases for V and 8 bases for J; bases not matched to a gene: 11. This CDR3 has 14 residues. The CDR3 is CAGKTSGTLDEQFF. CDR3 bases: TGTGCCGGAAAGACTAGCGGGACTCTCGATGAGCAGTTCTTC.

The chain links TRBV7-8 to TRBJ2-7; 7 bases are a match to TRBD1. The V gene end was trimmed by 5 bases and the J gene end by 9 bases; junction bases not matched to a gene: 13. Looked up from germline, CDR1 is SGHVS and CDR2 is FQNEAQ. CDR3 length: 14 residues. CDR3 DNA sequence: TGTGCCAGCAGCGCGACGGACAGGAACTTCGGGCAGTACTTC. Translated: CASSATDRNFGQYF.

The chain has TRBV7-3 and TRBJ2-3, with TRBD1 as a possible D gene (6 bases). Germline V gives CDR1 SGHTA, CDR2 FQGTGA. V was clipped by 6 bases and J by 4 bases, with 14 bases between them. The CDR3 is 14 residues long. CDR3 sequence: CASRYQGTPDTQYF. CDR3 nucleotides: TGTGCCAGCAGATATCAGGGGACCCCAGATACGCAGTATTTT.

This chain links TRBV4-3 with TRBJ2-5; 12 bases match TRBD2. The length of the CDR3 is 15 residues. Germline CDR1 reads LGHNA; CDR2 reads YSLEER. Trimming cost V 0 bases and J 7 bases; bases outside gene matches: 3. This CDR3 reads CASSQEKLAGGTQYF. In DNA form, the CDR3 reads TGCGCCAGCAGCCAAGAAAAACTAGCGGGGGGGACCCAGTACTTC.

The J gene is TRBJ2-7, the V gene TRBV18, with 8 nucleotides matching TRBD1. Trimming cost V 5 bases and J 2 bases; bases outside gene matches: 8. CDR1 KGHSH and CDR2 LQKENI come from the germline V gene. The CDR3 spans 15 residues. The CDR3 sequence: CASSTIQGGTYEQYF. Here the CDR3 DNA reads TGTGCCAGCTCAACGATACAGGGGGGTACCTACGAGCAGTACTTC.

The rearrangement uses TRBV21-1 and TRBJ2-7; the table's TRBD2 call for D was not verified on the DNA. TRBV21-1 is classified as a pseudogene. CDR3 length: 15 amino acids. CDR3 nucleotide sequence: TGTGCCAGCAGCGGGCGATACAGGGACTATTACGAGCAGTACTTC. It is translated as CASSGRYRDYYEQYF.

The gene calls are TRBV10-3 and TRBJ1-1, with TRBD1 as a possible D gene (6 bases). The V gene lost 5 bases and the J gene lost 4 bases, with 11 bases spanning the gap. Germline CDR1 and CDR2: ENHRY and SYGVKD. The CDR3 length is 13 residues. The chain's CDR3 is CAISQGTATEAFF. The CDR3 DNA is TGTGCCATCAGTCAGGGGACGGCCACTGAAGCTTTCTTT.

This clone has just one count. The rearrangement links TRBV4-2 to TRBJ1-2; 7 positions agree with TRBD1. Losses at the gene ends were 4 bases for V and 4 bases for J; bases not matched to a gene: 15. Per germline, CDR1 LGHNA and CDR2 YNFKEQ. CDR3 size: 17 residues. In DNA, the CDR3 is TGTGCCAGCAGCCCGGACGGGACAGCCGGGAGGGGCTATGGCTACACCTTC. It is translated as CASSPDGTAGRGYGYTF.

DNA of the CDR3: TGTGCCAGCAGCCAAGTGGGTAGCGGGGGGGGAGTAGATACGCAGTATTTT. Translating it yields CASSQVGSGGGVDTQYF. The rearrangement links TRBV4-2 to TRBJ2-3, with 11 bases lining up with TRBD2. V was pared by 1 base and J by 5 bases, with 8 bases of the junction left unmatched. Germline-derived CDR1 and CDR2 are LGHNA and YNFKEQ. This CDR3 is built from 17 residues.

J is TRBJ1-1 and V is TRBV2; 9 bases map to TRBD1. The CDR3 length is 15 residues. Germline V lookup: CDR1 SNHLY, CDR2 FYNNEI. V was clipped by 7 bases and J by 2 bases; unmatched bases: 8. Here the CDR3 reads CASTGTGLSNTEAFF. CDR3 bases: TGTGCCAGCACCGGGACAGGGTTATCAAACACTGAAGCTTTCTTT.

CDR3 coding DNA: TGTGCCAGCAGCCCGACACCAACAGGGTGGGAGCAGTACTTC. It codes for CASSPTPTGWEQYF. The V gene is TRBV3-1 (or the pseudogene TRBV3-2), the J gene TRBJ2-7, with a weak D call TRBD1 (6 bases). The CDR3 has 14 amino acids. Per germline, CDR1 LGHDT and CDR2 YNNKEL (reference sequence). V was clipped by 4 bases and J by 7 bases, with 17 bases between them.

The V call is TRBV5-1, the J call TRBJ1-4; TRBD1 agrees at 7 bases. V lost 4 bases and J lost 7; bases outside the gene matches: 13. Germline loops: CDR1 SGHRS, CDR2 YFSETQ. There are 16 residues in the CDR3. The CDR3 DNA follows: TGCGCCAGCAGCCGAAGACAGGGAAGCGGGAGTGAAAAACTGTTTTTT. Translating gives CASSRRQGSGSEKLFF.

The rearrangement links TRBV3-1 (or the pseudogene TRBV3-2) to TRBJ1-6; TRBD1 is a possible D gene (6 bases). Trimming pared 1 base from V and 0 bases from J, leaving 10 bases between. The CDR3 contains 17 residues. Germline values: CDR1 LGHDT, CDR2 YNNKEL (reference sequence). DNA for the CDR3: TGTGCCAGCAGCCAAGCGACAGGAGGCTCCTATAATTCACCCCTCCACTTT. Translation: CASSQATGGSYNSPLHF.

The DNA of the CDR3 is TGTGCCAGCAGCCTGGGGGGGAACCCCATTGAGCAGTTCTTC. Protein: CASSLGGNPIEQFF. The chain carries TRBV28 and TRBJ2-1, with 7 bases lining up with TRBD2. Looked up from germline, CDR1 is MDHEN and CDR2 is SYDVKM. CDR3 size: 14 residues. Unmatched junction bases numbered 11, after V lost 6 bases and J lost 9 bases.